This T cell receptor (beta chain) was identified during a study of blood T cell repertoires in COVID-19 (dated by TCRdb to 2020 to 2021). Regarding the research as a whole: Samples covering the acute and convalescent phases of COVID-19 were provided by collaborators in the United States, Italy and Spain. The repertoires were released in a freely available public database intended as a resource for research on the immune response to SARS-CoV-2. The prospective study material was composed of cDNA or gDNA derived from T cells, B-cell-depleted T cells, or PBMCs. The sample metadata nearly always contained a de-identified subject ID, COVID-19 status, age in years and sex. The dataset comprised deeply sampled blood TCRbeta repertoires from subjects exposed to, actively infected with, or recovered from COVID-19. Where HLA class I and class II types were available, the types were taken from metadata supplied by the sample provider, not from assay-based typing. The samples were drawn from the first 160 participants of the ongoing ImmuneRACE study and from over a thousand subjects provided by 6 global collaborators. The research as a whole found: The quantity of clinical and demographic metadata differed by source and by participant and was supplied without curation.

A word on this clone: The specificity of this receptor is unknown. Per-base quality was not reported, and no clone a single base away is much larger than it.

Collaborating institutions collected whole blood in K2EDTA tubes following their own protocols. For TCRbeta analysis, collaborators shipped samples as frozen whole blood, isolated PBMCs, or DNA extracted from either of those sample types. From its cysteine to its phenylalanine, the CDR3 spans 17 amino acids. Of the read, only the CDR3 DNA is kept; its 51 bases are in frame from base 1. CDR1 LNHDA and CDR2 SQIVND are derived from the germline V gene (reference sequence). V loses 3 bases of germline sequence and J loses 6 bases, and the interval between the two ends is 22 bases. TCRbeta CDR3 regions were amplified from genomic DNA using the immunoSEQ Assay, a bias-controlled multiplex PCR. On the authors' methods: The number of nucleated cells in each sample was estimated from the amplification of reference gene primers within the assay. To quantify the absolute abundance of each unique TCRbeta CDR3 rearrangement, sequence reads were collapsed and filtered. For each sample, productive Simpson clonality was calculated as the square root of Simpson's diversity index over productive rearrangements. Entries here come from immuneACCESS through TCRdb and include only in-frame sequences with V and J called. Some clones fail to appear in such tables; in the studies checked, an unresolved V gene covers under half of the shortfall, and the cause of the remainder is unknown. Clonal size and the V and J genes are those of that table, whereas D and trimming came from the DNA. Recorded for this sample are tens of thousands of clones; about 80% of them occurred a single time. Together, the top ten hold about 32% of the sample.

The sequence is built from TRBV19 and TRBJ2-3, with a tentative D gene TRBD1 over 5 matching bases. The sample was peripheral blood. The origin of this receptor is a human donor in a cohort sampled during active COVID-19. The CDR3 protein: CASSMVQGHGIWDTQYF. The base sequence is TGTGCCAGTAGTATGGTGCAGGGCCATGGAATCTGGGATACGCAGTATTTT.